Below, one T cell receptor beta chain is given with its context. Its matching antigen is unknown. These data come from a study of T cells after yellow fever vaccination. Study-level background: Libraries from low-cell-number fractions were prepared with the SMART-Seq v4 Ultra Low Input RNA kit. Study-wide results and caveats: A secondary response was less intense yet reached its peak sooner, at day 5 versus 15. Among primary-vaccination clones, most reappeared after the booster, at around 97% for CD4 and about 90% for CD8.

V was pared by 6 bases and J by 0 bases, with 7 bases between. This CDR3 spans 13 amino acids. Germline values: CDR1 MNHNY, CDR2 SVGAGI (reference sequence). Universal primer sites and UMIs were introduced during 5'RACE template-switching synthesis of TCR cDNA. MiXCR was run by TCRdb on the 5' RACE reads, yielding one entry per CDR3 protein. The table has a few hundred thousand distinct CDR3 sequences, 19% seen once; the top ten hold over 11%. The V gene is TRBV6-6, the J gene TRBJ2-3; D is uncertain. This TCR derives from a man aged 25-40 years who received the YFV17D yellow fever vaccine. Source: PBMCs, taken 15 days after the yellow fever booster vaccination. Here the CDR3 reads CASRASSTDTQYF. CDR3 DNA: TGTGCCAGCAGAGCGTCTAGCACAGATACGCAGTATTTT.